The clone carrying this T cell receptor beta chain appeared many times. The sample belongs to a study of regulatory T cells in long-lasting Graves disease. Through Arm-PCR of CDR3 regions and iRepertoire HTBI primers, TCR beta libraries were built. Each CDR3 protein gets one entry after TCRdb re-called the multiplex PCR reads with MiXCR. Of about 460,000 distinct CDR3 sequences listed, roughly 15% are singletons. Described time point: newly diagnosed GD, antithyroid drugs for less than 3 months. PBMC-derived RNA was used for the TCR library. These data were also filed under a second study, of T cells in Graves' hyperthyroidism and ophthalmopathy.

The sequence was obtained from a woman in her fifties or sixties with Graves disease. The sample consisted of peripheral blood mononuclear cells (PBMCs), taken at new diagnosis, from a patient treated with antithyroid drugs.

CDR3: CAISRQGGPYEQYF. The CDR3 DNA reads as TGTGCCATCAGTCGACAGGGAGGCCCCTACGAGCAGTACTTC. The chain carries TRBV10-3 and TRBJ2-7, with D possibly being TRBD1 (7 bases). The CDR3 length is 14 residues. V dropped 5 bases and J dropped 2 bases, with 13 bases sitting between them. CDR1 and CDR2 from the germline V gene are ENHRY and SYGVKD.